This is a list of T cell receptor beta chains from one sample in a study of T cell responses to AZD1222 COVID-19 vaccine. Assay: immunoSEQ multiplex PCR; the TCRdb copy retains only in-frame clones and omits some. The sample lists 130,000 or so clones, about 89% occurring once. Source: peripheral blood, taken 28 days after the second AZD1222 dose. These TCRs come from an adult who received the AZD1222 COVID-19 vaccine. CDR3s include the opening cysteine and the closing phenylalanine or tryptophan. D genes are given only for firm matches.

CDR3 protein: CASCGGGNQPQHF; D gene: .; V gene: TRBV2
CDR3 protein: CAWSRDREDQPQHF; D gene: TRBD1; V gene: TRBV30
CDR3 protein: CASSSYGLLQETQYF; D gene: .; V gene: TRBV5-1
CDR3 protein: CAISDSTPTYEQYF; D gene: .; V gene: TRBV10-3
CDR3 protein: CASSYSQNTGELFF; D gene: .; V gene: TRBV6-5
CDR3 protein: CASSDSVFSGNTIYF; D gene: .; V gene: TRBV25-1
CDR3 protein: CASGDRGETQYF; D gene: TRBD1; V gene: TRBV25-1
CDR3 protein: CSARGHAEAFF; D gene: .; V gene: TRBV20-1
CDR3 protein: CASSSRWGYTF; D gene: .; V gene: TRBV18
CDR3 protein: CASCRDFGTEAFF; D gene: .; V gene: TRBV10-1
CDR3 protein: CASRWNTEAFF; D gene: .; V gene: TRBV28
CDR3 protein: CASSSRDRGAEAFF; D gene: TRBD1; V gene: TRBV27
CDR3 protein: CASSLEVSGSYEQYF; D gene: .; V gene: TRBV5-4
CDR3 protein: CASSSATADQPQHF; D gene: .; V gene: TRBV19
CDR3 protein: CASSAGLPLTYNEQFF; D gene: .; V gene: TRBV6-1
CDR3 protein: CASRPPDMGMSQPQHF; D gene: .; V gene: TRBV2
CDR3 protein: CASSIGQGGEQPQHF; D gene: TRBD1; V gene: TRBV19
CDR3 protein: CASSYAREAFF; D gene: .; V gene: TRBV6-5
CDR3 protein: CASSLVQYTDTQYF; D gene: .; V gene: TRBV11-2
CDR3 protein: CASSESGGTTYNEQFF; D gene: TRBD2; V gene: TRBV2
CDR3 protein: CASSVQGGVIYF; D gene: TRBD1; V gene: TRBV12-3/TRBV12-4
CDR3 protein: CASSLSTGANTEAFF; D gene: TRBD1; V gene: TRBV27
CDR3 protein: CSGGQDNNYGYTF; D gene: .; V gene: TRBV29-1
CDR3 protein: CASSTRTEETQYF; D gene: .; V gene: TRBV5-8
CDR3 protein: CASSEALTSNQPQHF; D gene: .; V gene: TRBV6-1
CDR3 protein: CASSLGGGSSGNTIYF; D gene: TRBD1; V gene: TRBV5-1
CDR3 protein: CATSEGAGETQYF; D gene: .; V gene: TRBV24-1
CDR3 protein: CASSQGVAPSYEQYF; D gene: .; V gene: TRBV4-1
CDR3 protein: CASSARPGEGYEKLFF; D gene: .; V gene: TRBV6-1
CDR3 protein: CASSRGLGNSPLHF; D gene: .; V gene: TRBV27
CDR3 protein: CSVVRPGGLAFF; D gene: TRBD1; V gene: TRBV29-1
CDR3 protein: CASTLRGREGYTF; D gene: .; V gene: TRBV19
CDR3 protein: CASSHWTGGDYNEQFF; D gene: TRBD1; V gene: TRBV3-1/TRBV3-2
CDR3 protein: CASSQVANYGYTF; D gene: .; V gene: TRBV3-1/TRBV3-2
CDR3 protein: CSVAGGDGYTF; D gene: .; V gene: TRBV29-1
CDR3 protein: CSVAPRLAPSNEQFF; D gene: TRBD2; V gene: TRBV29-1
CDR3 protein: CASRKQERGGYTF; D gene: .; V gene: TRBV19
CDR3 protein: CASTPEGPSGTPIYF; D gene: .; V gene: TRBV2
CDR3 protein: CARRGLTNTGELFF; D gene: .; V gene: TRBV30
CDR3 protein: CASSLRLAGVEQYF; D gene: TRBD2; V gene: TRBV27
CDR3 protein: CASTPGGRQDLPLHF; D gene: .; V gene: TRBV9
CDR3 protein: CAWSSRWPRRGLEAFF; D gene: .; V gene: TRBV30
CDR3 protein: CASSEGVAFGQPQHF; D gene: .; V gene: TRBV6-1
CDR3 protein: CAISSNLDRFTQQYF; D gene: .; V gene: TRBV10-3
CDR3 protein: CASSRWNNQPQHF; D gene: .; V gene: TRBV11-1
CDR3 protein: CASSLAVAAYEQYF; D gene: .; V gene: TRBV7-9
CDR3 protein: CASSHRQGARYGYTF; D gene: TRBD1; V gene: TRBV5-8
CDR3 protein: CASSTATSSENEQFF; D gene: .; V gene: TRBV6-6
CDR3 protein: CASGDAETYGYTF; D gene: .; V gene: TRBV19
CDR3 protein: CASSTTGRSNQPQHF; D gene: .; V gene: TRBV19
CDR3 protein: CASSQASGGTTEAFF; D gene: .; V gene: TRBV4-1
CDR3 protein: CASSSPASSYEQYF; D gene: .; V gene: TRBV7-9
CDR3 protein: CASSRLPGGLPQPQHF; D gene: TRBD1; V gene: TRBV4-2
CDR3 protein: CASSQGGPGNEQFF; D gene: .; V gene: TRBV4-2
CDR3 protein: CASGGGGHGNTIYF; D gene: .; V gene: TRBV27